Shown below are 7 T cell receptor beta chains from a single sample sequenced in a study of shared clonotypes between healthy human individuals. The protocol was immunoSEQ multiplex PCR, while the TCRdb copy is restricted to in-frame clones and leaves out a portion. This sample carries 800,000 to 1,200,000 clones, about 84% of them seen once, and the ten largest clones take approximately 0.5%. Sequencing input: memory CD4+ T cells from PBMCs. Noted subset: CD45RA-negative fraction. Source of these receptors: a man between 18 and 29 years old in good health. Some clones in this sample may be carry-over from other donors' samples.

Here the CDR3 DNA reads TGCGCCAGCAGCCCCTGGGGAACCGGGGGGGAGCAGTACTTC. This translates into CASSPWGTGGEQYF. The chain combines TRBV5-1 with TRBJ2-7; 7 nucleotides align to TRBD2. The ends lost 4 bases at V and 7 bases at J; junction bases unmatched: 11. Looked up from germline, CDR1 is SGHRS and CDR2 is YFSETQ. The CDR3 contains 14 residues.

The chain combines TRBV7-2 with TRBJ2-2, with D possibly being TRBD1 or TRBD2 (5 bases each). The CDR3 totals 14 residues. V was pared by 6 bases and J by 6 bases, with 14 bases between. Germline assignment: CDR1 SGHTA and CDR2 FQGNSA. The CDR3 coding sequence is TGTGCCAGCAGGGCTGGGACCTTATCCGGGGAGCTGTTTTTT. This encodes CASRAGTLSGELFF.

The rearrangement joins TRBV5-1 to TRBJ2-2; the D gene is possibly TRBD2 (8 bases). The germline V gene encodes CDR1 SGHRS and CDR2 YFSETQ. The CDR3 length is 16 residues. The V end lost 4 bases, the J end lost 4 bases, and 17 bases lay between the germline ends. This chain's CDR3 is CASSPRGGQITGELFF. For the CDR3, the DNA is TGCGCCAGCAGCCCCCGGGGGGGACAGATCACCGGGGAGCTGTTTTTT.

The chain employs TRBV2 and TRBJ2-5; the D is unclear. Trimming removed 5 bases from V and 0 bases from J, with 4 bases in between. Germline V lookup: CDR1 SNHLY, CDR2 FYNNEI. The CDR3 length is 12 residues. This CDR3 is CASSTYQETQYF. CDR3 bases: TGTGCCAGCAGTACATACCAAGAGACCCAGTACTTC.

The CDR3: CASSSGQGTGTNEKLFF. CDR3 DNA: TGTGCCAGCAGCTCCGGACAGGGTACCGGGACTAATGAAAAACTGTTTTTT. The chain uses TRBV5-6 and TRBJ1-4; 8 nucleotides line up with TRBD1. The CDR3 sequence is 17 residues long. V shed 3 bases and J 2 bases; nucleotides not matched to a gene: 9. The germline V gene encodes CDR1 SGHDT and CDR2 YYEEEE.

The chain joins TRBV5-1 to TRBJ1-2; a possible D gene is TRBD1 (6 bases). The CDR3 totals 14 residues. V lost 3 bases and J lost 7, with 16 bases in between. The germline CDR1 and CDR2 sequences are SGHRS and YFSETQ. The chain's CDR3 is CASSSPRQAGGYTF. CDR3 DNA: TGCGCCAGCAGCTCCCCCAGACAGGCTGGTGGCTACACCTTC.

The rearrangement uses TRBV7-2 and TRBJ2-5; D gene unclear. V lost 1 base to trimming and J lost 5 bases, with 5 bases between them. Germline CDR1 SGHTA, CDR2 FQGNSA. The CDR3 runs 12 residues. The CDR3 sequence: CASSLVDETQYF. CDR3 in DNA: TGTGCCAGCAGCTTAGTCGACGAGACCCAGTACTTC. Drawing the rest from reference TRBV7-2 and TRBJ2-5, the complete variable domain is GAGVSQSPSNKVTEKGKDVELRCDPISGHTALYWYRQSLGQGLEFLIYFQGNSAPDKSGLPSDRFSAERTGGSVSTLTIQRTQQEDSAVYLCASSLVDETQYFGPGTRLLVL.